The subject of this entry is one T cell receptor beta chain. This sample was included in a study of technical replicates of blood from a few donors. Data came from immunoSEQ multiplex PCR; TCRdb stores just in-frame clones and leaves some out. The sample gives roughly 81,000 clones, 86% of which show up once; roughly 4.4% is in the top ten. The sample was PBMCs. The receptor was derived from a human donor in good health. Some clones in this sample may be carry-over from other donors' samples.

In nucleotides, the CDR3 is TGTGCCAGCAGCCGCCCGGGACAGAATAATTCACCCCTCCACTTT. It codes for CASSRPGQNNSPLHF. The chain has TRBV5-4 and TRBJ1-6; 7 bases agree with TRBD1. The CDR3 contains 15 residues. Germline loops: CDR1 SGHNT, CDR2 YYREEE (reference sequence). Losses at the gene ends were 4 bases for V and 5 bases for J; bases not matched to a gene: 6. Full variable domain (missing parts from reference TRBV5-4 and TRBJ1-6): ETGVTQSPTHLIKTRGQQVTLRCSSQSGHNTVSWYQQALGQGPQFIFQYYREEENGRGNFPPRFSGLQFPNYSSELNVNALELDDSALYLCASSRPGQNNSPLHFGNGTRLTVT.